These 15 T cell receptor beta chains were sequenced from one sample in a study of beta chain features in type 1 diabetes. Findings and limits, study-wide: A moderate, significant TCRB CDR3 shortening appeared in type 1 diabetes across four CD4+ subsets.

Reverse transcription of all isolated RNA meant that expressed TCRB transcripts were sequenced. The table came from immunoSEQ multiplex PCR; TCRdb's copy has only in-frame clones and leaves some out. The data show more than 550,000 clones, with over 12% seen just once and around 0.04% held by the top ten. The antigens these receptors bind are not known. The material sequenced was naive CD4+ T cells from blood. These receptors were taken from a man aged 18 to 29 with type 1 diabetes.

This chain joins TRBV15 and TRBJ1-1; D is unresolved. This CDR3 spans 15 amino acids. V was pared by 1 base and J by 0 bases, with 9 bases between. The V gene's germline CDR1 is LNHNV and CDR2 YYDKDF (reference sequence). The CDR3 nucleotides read TGTGCCACCAGCAGAGGTCTAGGAGTGAACACTGAAGCTTTCTTT. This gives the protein CATSRGLGVNTEAFF.

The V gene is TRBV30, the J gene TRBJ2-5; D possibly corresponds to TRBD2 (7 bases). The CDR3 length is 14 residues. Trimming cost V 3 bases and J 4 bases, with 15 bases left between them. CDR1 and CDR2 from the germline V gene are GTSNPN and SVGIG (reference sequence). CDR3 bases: TGTGCCTGGAGGGACAGCGGGATGGGAGAGACCCAGTACTTC. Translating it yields CAWRDSGMGETQYF.

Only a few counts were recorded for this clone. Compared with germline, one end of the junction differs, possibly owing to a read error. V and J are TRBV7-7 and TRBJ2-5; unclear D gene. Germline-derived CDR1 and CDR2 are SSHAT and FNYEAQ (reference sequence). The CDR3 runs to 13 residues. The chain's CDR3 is CASSLADQETQYF. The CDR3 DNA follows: TGTGCTAGCAGCTTAGCTGACCAAGAGACCCAGTACTTC.

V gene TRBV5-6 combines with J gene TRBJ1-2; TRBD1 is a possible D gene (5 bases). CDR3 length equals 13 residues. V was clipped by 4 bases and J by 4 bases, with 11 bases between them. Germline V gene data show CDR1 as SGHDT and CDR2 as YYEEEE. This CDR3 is CASSPRVGYGYTF. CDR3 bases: TGTGCCAGCAGCCCCAGGGTCGGCTATGGCTACACCTTC.

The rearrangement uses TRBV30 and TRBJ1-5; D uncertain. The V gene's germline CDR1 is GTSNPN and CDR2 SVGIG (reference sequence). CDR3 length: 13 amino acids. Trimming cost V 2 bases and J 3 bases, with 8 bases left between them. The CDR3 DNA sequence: TGTGCCTGGAGTTGGCAACCCAATCAGCCCCAGCATTTT. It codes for CAWSWQPNQPQHF.

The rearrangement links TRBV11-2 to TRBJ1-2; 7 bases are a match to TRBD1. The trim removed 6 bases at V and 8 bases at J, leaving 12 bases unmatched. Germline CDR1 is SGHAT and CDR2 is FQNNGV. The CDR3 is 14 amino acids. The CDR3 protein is CASRNNAGGKGYTF. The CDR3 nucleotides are TGTGCCAGCAGGAACAATGCAGGGGGGAAAGGCTACACCTTC.

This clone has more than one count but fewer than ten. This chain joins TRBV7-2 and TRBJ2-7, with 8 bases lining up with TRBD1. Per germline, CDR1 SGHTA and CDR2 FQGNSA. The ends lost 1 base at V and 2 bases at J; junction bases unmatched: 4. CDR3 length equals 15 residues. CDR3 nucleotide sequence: TGTGCCAGCAGCTTAGAGACAGGGGTTCCCTACGAGCAGTACTTC. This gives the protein CASSLETGVPYEQYF.

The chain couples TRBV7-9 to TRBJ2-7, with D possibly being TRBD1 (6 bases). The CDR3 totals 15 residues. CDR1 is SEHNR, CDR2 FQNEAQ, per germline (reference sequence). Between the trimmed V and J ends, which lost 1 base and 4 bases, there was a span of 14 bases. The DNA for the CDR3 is TGTGCCAGCAGCTTAGGTAGTGGGACACAATACGAGCAGTACTTC. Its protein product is CASSLGSGTQYEQYF.

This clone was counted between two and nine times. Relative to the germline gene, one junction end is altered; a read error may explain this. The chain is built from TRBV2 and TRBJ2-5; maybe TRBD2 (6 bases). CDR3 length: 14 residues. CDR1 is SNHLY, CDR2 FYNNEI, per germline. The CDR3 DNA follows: TGTGCCAGCAGCGAAGGTGGGACTGCCGAGACCCAGTACTTC. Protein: CASSEGGTAETQYF. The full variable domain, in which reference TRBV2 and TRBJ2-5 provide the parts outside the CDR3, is EPEVTQTPSHQVTQMGQEVILRCVPISNHLYFYWYRQILGQKVEFLVSFYNNEISEKSEIFDDQFSVERPDGSNFTLKIRSTKLEDSAMYFCASSEGGTAETQYFGPGTRLLVL.

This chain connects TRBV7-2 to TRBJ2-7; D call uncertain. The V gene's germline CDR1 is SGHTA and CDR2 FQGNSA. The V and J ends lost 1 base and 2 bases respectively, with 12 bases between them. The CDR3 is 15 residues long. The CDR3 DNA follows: TGTGCCAGCAGCTTAGGGGCAGTCCGAGCCTACGAGCAGTACTTC. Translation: CASSLGAVRAYEQYF. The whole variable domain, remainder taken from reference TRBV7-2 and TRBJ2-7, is GAGVSQSPSNKVTEKGKDVELRCDPISGHTALYWYRQSLGQGLEFLIYFQGNSAPDKSGLPSDRFSAERTGGSVSTLTIQRTQQEDSAVYLCASSLGAVRAYEQYFGPGTRLTVT.

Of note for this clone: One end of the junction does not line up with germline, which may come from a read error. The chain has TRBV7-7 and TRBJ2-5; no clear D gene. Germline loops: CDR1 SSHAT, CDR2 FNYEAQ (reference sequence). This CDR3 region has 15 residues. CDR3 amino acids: CASSLPGDGQETQYF. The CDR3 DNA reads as TGTGCTAGCAGCCTACCGGGCGACGGGCAAGAGACCCAGTACTTC.

The DNA for the CDR3 is TGTGCCAGCAGCGAGGGGGGCCGGGCAGATACGCAGTATTTT. Its protein is CASSEGGRADTQYF. The V gene is TRBV25-1, the J gene TRBJ2-3; the D gene could be TRBD1 or TRBD2 (6 bases each). CDR3 size: 14 residues. Germline V gives CDR1 MGHDK, CDR2 SYGVNS. V was pared by 6 bases and J by 4 bases, with 14 bases between.

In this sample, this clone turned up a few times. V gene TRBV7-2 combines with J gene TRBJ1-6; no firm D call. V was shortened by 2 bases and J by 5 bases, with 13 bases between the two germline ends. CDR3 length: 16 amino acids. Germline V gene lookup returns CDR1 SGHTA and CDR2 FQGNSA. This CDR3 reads CASSLSVFGDNSPLHF. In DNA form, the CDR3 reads TGTGCCAGCAGCTTAAGCGTTTTCGGGGATAATTCACCCCTCCACTTT.

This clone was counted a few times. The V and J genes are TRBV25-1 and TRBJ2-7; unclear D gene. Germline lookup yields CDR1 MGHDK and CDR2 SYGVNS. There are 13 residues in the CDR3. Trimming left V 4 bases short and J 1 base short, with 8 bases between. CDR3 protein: CASSADISYEQYF. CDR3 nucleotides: TGTGCCAGCAGTGCCGACATTTCCTACGAGCAGTACTTC.

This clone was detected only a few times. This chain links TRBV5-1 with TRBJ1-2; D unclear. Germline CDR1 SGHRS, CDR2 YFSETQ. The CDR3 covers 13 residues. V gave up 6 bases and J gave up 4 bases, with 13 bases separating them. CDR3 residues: CASTTNVGYGYTF. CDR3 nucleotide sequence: TGCGCCAGCACTACAAACGTAGGCTATGGCTACACCTTC.